Here is one TCR beta chain with its context. The target antigen is unknown. The data belong to a study of chemoradiotherapy in HPV16-positive cancers. Looking at the study overall: Functional T-cell assays on a couple of HPV16-positive patients' cells defined candidate HPV-specific clones and common TCR motifs.

Over chemoradiotherapy, repertoires were sampled more than once. Some clones are missing from TCRdb's copy, which holds only in-frame ones; the method was immunoSEQ multiplex PCR. The data hold roughly 25,000 clones, with roughly 87% observed a single time. Study conclusions and caveats: Candidate HPV-specific clones and E7-related TCR motifs grew in tumor during treatment.

Germline V gives CDR1 SGHDT, CDR2 YYEEEE. Trimming cost V 4 bases and J 0 bases, with 11 bases left between them. CDR3 length: 15 residues. Sample: blood, taken from a patient who underwent chemoradiotherapy. The receptor comes from a human donor with HPV-associated anogenital cancer. This chain uses TRBV5-6 with TRBJ2-1, with D perhaps TRBD2 (5 bases). As DNA, the CDR3 is TGTGCCAGCAGCAAAAGGAGGAGCTCCTACAATGAGCAGTTCTTC. This sequence encodes CASSKRRSSYNEQFF.